This TCR beta chain was observed in a study of response to subunit inactivated influenza vaccine. There are a few counts of this clonotype. V lost 5 bases and J lost 1, with 6 bases in between. The germline V gene encodes CDR1 KGHDR and CDR2 SFDVKD. This CDR3 is 13 amino acids long. TCRdb used MiXCR to reprocess the RT-PCR reads, holding one entry per CDR3 protein. The sample includes about 540,000 distinct CDR3 sequences, 13% to 15% of them seen just once. This chain uses TRBV24-1 with TRBJ2-3; TRBD1 might be the D (6 bases). This clonotype was sampled from a man in his fifties who received an inactivated influenza vaccine. The sequencing used PBMCs from blood, collected roughly 13 days after vaccination. CDR3 sequence (DNA): TGTGCCACCAGTGGACAGGGCACAGATACGCAGTATTTT. Translation gives CATSGQGTDTQYF.